A selection of T cell receptor beta chains follows, all from one sample in a study of monozygotic twins with inflammatory bowel disease. TCRdb reanalyzed the 5' RACE reads, giving one entry per CDR3 protein sequence and no DNA. In all, the sample yields about 300,000 distinct CDR3 sequences. The sequencing sample was made of blood. These receptors came from a human donor with ulcerative colitis or Crohn's disease, or a healthy co-twin of an affected twin (not recorded which). Both conserved end residues are part of each CDR3.

j_call | v_call | cdr3_aa
TRBJ1-6 | TRBV11-2 | CASRRTGENSPLHF
TRBJ2-3 | TRBV7-2 | CASSLYGQSTDTQYF
TRBJ2-7 | TRBV24-1 | CATSDPGQGITKQYF
TRBJ2-7 | TRBV6-6 | CASTDSLGYEQYF
TRBJ2-7 | TRBV27 | CASSQIGQGAMRQYF
TRBJ2-2 | TRBV10-3 | CAISEIQNTGELFF
TRBJ2-1 | TRBV5-5 | CASSWGAASYNEQFF
TRBJ1-5 | TRBV28 | CASSFLGYRDQPQHF
TRBJ1-6 | TRBV11-2 | CASSQDRVGSPLHF
TRBJ1-2 | TRBV20-1 | CSARGVVYGYTF
TRBJ1-4 | TRBV3-1 | CASSLRTENEKLFF
TRBJ1-1 | TRBV7-2 | CASSFATEAFF
TRBJ1-2 | TRBV6-2/TRBV6-3 | CASSTAKESTLLYGYTF
TRBJ1-1 | TRBV11-2 | CASSFLSYGLDSEAFF
TRBJ1-5 | TRBV10-3 | CAIAEGLGNQPQHF
TRBJ2-1 | TRBV9 | CASSVEGFEQFF
TRBJ2-1 | TRBV28 | CASKSRGGPSYNEQFF
TRBJ1-4 | TRBV15 | CATSKRQGQLEKLFF
TRBJ2-4 | TRBV19 | CASSLRDSRDTQYF
TRBJ2-1 | TRBV7-9 | CASSLALAGKGEQFF
TRBJ2-1 | TRBV28 | CASSLGLTGLNNEQFF
TRBJ2-1 | TRBV5-4 | CASSSPGGQGPNEQFF
TRBJ1-1 | TRBV20-1 | CSASNGALTEAFF
TRBJ1-1 | TRBV20-1 | CSARPGGFQTEAFF
TRBJ2-7 | TRBV11-1 | CASGSQSGYEQYF
TRBJ2-1 | TRBV19 | CASSFRGLDEQFF
TRBJ2-1 | TRBV29-1 | CSVQGPSSYNEQFF
TRBJ2-2 | TRBV19 | CASGGLAGTGELFF
TRBJ2-7 | TRBV7-2 | CASSLGTGKFLEQYF
TRBJ2-2 | TRBV7-7 | CASSASGGYTGELFF
TRBJ1-6 | TRBV7-2 | CASSPKGGNSPLHF
TRBJ1-5 | TRBV6-2/TRBV6-3 | CASRGGQGGNYQPQHF
TRBJ2-2 | TRBV19 | CATLPYGTVLTGELFF